What follows are 3 T cell receptor beta chains derived from one specimen sequenced in a study of T cell responses to AZD1222 COVID-19 vaccine. Libraries were prepared by immunoSEQ multiplex PCR; TCRdb keeps only in-frame clonotypes and omits some of them. Of 150,000 to 170,000 clones listed, about 88% are singletons. The source was peripheral blood, collected on day 0 of AZD1222 vaccination. These receptors were collected from an adult in good health.

The CDR3 bases are TGCAGCGTTGAATGGTTAGATACGCAGTATTTT. Its translation is CSVEWLDTQYF. The genes are TRBV29-1 and TRBJ2-3; D not resolved. Germline V lookup: CDR1 SQVTM, CDR2 ANQGSEA. With 2 bases removed from V and 5 bases from J, the gap between germline ends came to 5 bases. This CDR3 is built from 11 residues.

This clone was recorded once. The genes are TRBV6-2 or TRBV6-3 and TRBJ1-4; TRBD1 matches 8 bases. Germline loops: CDR1 MNHEY, CDR2 SVGEGT. J gave up 8 bases and V 4 bases, and 6 bases lay outside the gene matches. The CDR3 runs to 14 residues. CDR3 residues: CASSSGQGGEKLFF. The CDR3 coding sequence is TGTGCCAGCAGTTCCGGACAGGGCGGAGAAAAACTGTTTTTT.

This chain joins TRBV18 and TRBJ2-1, with D possibly being TRBD1 (5 bases). With 3 bases removed from V and 0 bases from J, the gap between germline ends came to 9 bases. There are 15 residues in the CDR3. Per the germline V gene, CDR1 is KGHSH and CDR2 is LQKENI. For the CDR3, the DNA is TGTGCCAGCTCACCTGGAAGGGGCTCCTACAATGAGCAGTTCTTC. Translated, it gives CASSPGRGSYNEQFF.